This TCR beta chain was sequenced in a study of immune characterization of retroperitoneal liposarcoma. One entry per CDR3 protein, called by TCRdb with MiXCR from the PCR reads. The sample has more than 10,000 distinct CDR3 sequences, 47% seen once. Trimming removed 6 bases from V and 4 bases from J, with 18 bases in between. This CDR3 is 15 amino acids long. Germline lookup yields CDR1 MNHGY and CDR2 SAAAGT. The specimen was tumor tissue. The chain joins TRBV6-8 to TRBJ1-1; D may be TRBD1 (6 bases). The sequence was collected from a female donor with retroperitoneal liposarcoma. CDR3 sequence (DNA): TGTGCCAGCAGCTATGGGGGAGGAGGGGGCACTGAAGCTTTCTTT. Translated, it gives CASSYGGGGGTEAFF.